Detailed here is one TCR beta chain. Its antigen is not known. The sample originates from a study of molecular identifiers for immune sequencing clone quantification. The study, taken as a whole, reports: In cases of identical TCR molecules sharing a barcode, highly expanded clone sizes could be underestimated. Effector cells kept over 99% of their molecules in clones above 20 RNA copies, while naive cells kept under 1% there.

Via MiXCR, TCRdb re-called the PCR reads, giving one row per CDR3 protein. The sample consists of approximately 670,000 distinct CDR3 sequences, about 20% of them appearing once. CDR3 size: 17 residues. CDR1 is SEHNR and CDR2 is FQNEAQ in the germline V gene (reference sequence). V was clipped by 1 base and J by 4 bases, with 17 bases between them. Investigators produced naive CD8 libraries from approximately 20,000 to 1,000,000 sorted cells, drawing on 10%, 30% or 50% RNA. Researchers sorted naive CD8 T cells as cells that were CD8+CD4-CCR7+CD45RA+. The sample comprised naive CD8+ T cells from blood, with Jurkat cell RNA spiked in. Regarding subset: FACS-sorted CD8+CD4-CCR7+CD45RA+ naive T cells. The sequence derives from a human donor in good health. Some libraries in this study had Jurkat cell RNA spiked in. V gene TRBV7-9 combines with J gene TRBJ2-1, with a weak D call TRBD1 (6 bases). The CDR3 DNA is TGTGCCAGCAGCTTAGAGGCCGGCCAGGGGCTTTACAATGAGCAGTTCTTC. The encoded protein is CASSLEAGQGLYNEQFF. Supplemented by reference TRBV7-9 and TRBJ2-1, the full variable domain reads DTGVSQNPRHKITKRGQNVTFRCDPISEHNRLYWYRQTLGQGPEFLTYFQNEAQLEKSRLLSDRFSAERPKGSFSTLEIQRTEQGDSAMYLCASSLEAGQGLYNEQFFGPGTRLTVL.